The clone carrying this T cell receptor (beta chain) was counted a single time. These data originate in a study of shared clonotypes between healthy human individuals. Trimming cost V 4 bases and J 5 bases, with 9 bases left between them. This CDR3 has 13 residues. Germline lookup yields CDR1 MGHDK and CDR2 SYGVNS. The table came from immunoSEQ multiplex PCR; TCRdb's copy has only in-frame clones and leaves some out. Of under 2,500,000 clones in the sample, about 94% were seen once. This rearrangement joins TRBV25-1 to TRBJ2-1; tentatively, D is TRBD2 (6 bases). Sequencing was carried out using naive CD4+ T cells sorted from blood. The subset here: CD45RA+ positively selected. This receptor was obtained from a man between 18 and 29 years old in good health. The CDR3 DNA is TGTGCCAGCAGTGGGAGACTAGACAATGAGCAGTTCTTC. Translating it yields CASSGRLDNEQFF.